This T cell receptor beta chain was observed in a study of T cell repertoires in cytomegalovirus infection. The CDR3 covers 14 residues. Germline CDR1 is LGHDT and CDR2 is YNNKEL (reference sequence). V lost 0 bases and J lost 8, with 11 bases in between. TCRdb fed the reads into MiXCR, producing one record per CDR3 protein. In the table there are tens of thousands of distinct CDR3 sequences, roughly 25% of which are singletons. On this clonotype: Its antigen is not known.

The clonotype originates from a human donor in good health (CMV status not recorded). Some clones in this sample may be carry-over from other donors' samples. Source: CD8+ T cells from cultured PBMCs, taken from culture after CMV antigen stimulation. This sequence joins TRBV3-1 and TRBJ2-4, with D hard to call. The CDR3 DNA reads TGTGCCAGCAGCCAAGACGGGTGGTCGTACATTCAGTACTTC. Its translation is CASSQDGWSYIQYF. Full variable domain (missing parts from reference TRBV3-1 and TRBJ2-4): DTAVSQTPKYLVTQMGNDKSIKCEQNLGHDTMYWYKQDSKKFLKIMFSYNNKELIINETVPNRFSPKSPDKAHLNLHINSLELGDSAVYFCASSQDGWSYIQYFGAGTRLSVL.